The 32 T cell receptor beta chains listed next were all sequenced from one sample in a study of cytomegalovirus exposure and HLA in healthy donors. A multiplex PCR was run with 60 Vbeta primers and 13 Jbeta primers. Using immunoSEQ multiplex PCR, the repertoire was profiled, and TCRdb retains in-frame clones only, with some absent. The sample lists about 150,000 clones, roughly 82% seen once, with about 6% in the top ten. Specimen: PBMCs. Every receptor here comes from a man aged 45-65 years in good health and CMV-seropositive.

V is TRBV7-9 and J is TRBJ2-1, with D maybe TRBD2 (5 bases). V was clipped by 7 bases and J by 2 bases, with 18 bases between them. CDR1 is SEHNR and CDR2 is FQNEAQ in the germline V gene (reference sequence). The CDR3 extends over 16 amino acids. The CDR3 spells CASTSGSQPAYNEQFF. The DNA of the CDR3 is TGTGCCAGCACTTCGGGGAGTCAGCCCGCCTACAATGAGCAGTTCTTC.

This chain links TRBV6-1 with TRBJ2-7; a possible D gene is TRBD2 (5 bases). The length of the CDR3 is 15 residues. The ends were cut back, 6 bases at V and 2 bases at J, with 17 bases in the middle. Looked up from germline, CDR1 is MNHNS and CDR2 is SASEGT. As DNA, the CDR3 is TGTGCCAGCAGGGTACGAGGGCCCGGTACCTACGAGCAGTACTTC. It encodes CASRVRGPGTYEQYF.

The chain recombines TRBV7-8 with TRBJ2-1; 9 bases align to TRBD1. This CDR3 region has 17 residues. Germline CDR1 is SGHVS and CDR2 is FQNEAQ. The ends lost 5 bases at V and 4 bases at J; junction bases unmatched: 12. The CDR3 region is CASSPSDRGLLYNEQFF. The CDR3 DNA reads TGTGCCAGCAGCCCATCGGACAGGGGACTGTTATACAATGAGCAGTTCTTC.

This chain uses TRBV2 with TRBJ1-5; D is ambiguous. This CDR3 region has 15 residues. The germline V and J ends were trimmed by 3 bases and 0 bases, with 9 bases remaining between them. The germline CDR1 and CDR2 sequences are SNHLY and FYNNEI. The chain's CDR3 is CASSDAVDSNQPQHF. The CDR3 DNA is TGTGCCAGCAGTGATGCGGTAGATAGCAATCAGCCCCAGCATTTT.

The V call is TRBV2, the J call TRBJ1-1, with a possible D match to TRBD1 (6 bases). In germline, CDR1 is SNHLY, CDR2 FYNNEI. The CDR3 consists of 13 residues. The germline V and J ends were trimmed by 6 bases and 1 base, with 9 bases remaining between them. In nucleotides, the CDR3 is TGTGCCAGCAGCCCACAGGGGAACACTGAAGCTTTCTTT. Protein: CASSPQGNTEAFF. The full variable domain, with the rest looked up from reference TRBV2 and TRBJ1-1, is EPEVTQTPSHQVTQMGQEVILRCVPISNHLYFYWYRQILGQKVEFLVSFYNNEISEKSEIFDDQFSVERPDGSNFTLKIRSTKLEDSAMYFCASSPQGNTEAFFGQGTRLTVV.

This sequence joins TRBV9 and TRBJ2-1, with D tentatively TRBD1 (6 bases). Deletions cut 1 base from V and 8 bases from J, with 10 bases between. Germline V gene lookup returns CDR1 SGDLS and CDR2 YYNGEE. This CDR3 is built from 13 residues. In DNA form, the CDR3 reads TGTGCCAGCAGCGTAACAGGGACCGATGAGCAGTTCTTC. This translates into CASSVTGTDEQFF.

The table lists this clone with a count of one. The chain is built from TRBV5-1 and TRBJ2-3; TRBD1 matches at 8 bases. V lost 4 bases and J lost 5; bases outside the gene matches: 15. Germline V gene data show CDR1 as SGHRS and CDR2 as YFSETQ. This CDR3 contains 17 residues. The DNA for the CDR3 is TGCGCCAGCAGCCCAGGGACAGGTCGGCAAATCCTAGATACGCAGTATTTT. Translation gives CASSPGTGRQILDTQYF.

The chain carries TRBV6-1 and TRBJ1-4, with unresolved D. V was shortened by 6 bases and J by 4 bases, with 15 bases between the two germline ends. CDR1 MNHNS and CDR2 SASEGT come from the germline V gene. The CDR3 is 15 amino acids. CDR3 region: CASRRSENLNEKLFF. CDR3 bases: TGTGCCAGCAGGAGGAGTGAGAACCTTAATGAAAAACTGTTTTTT.

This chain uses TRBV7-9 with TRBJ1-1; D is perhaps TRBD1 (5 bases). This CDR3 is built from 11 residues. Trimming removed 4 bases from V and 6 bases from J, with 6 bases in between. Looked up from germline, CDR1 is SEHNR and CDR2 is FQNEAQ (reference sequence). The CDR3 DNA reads TGTGCCAGCAGCTGGACATCTGAAGCTTTCTTT. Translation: CASSWTSEAFF.

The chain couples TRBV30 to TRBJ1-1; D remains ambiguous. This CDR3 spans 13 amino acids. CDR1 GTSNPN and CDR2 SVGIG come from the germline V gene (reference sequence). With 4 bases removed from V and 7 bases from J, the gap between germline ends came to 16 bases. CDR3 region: CAWNQDGWSEAFF. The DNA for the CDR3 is TGTGCCTGGAATCAAGATGGGTGGAGTGAAGCTTTCTTT.

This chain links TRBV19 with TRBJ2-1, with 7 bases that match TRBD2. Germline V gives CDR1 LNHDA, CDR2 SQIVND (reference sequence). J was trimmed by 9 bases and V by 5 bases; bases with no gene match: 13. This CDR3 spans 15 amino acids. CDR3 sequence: CASSPQTSPTTEQFF. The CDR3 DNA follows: TGTGCCAGTAGTCCCCAGACTAGCCCTACAACTGAGCAGTTCTTC.

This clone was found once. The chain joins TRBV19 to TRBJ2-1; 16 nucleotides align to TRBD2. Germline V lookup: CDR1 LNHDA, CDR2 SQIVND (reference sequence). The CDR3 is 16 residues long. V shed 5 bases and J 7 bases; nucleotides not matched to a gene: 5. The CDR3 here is CASSPGTSGRGNEQFF. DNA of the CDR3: TGTGCCAGTAGTCCCGGGACTAGCGGGAGGGGGAATGAGCAGTTCTTC.

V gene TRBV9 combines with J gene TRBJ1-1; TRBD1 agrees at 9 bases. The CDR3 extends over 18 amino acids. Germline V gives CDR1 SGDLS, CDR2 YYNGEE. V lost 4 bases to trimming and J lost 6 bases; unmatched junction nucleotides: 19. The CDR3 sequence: CASSLTRWGTGSLAEAFF. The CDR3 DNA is TGTGCCAGCAGCTTAACGAGGTGGGGGACAGGGAGTCTCGCTGAAGCTTTCTTT.

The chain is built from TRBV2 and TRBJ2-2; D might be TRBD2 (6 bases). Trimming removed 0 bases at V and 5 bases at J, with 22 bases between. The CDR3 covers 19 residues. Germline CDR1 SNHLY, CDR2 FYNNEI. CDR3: CASSEAEGGGGVRTGELFF. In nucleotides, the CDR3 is TGTGCCAGCAGTGAAGCGGAGGGCGGTGGGGGAGTAAGAACCGGGGAGCTGTTTTTT.

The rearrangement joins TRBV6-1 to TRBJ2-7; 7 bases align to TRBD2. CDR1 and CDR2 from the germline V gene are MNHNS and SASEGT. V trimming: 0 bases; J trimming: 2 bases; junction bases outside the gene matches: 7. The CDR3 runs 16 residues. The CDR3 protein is CASSEATLGLAYEQYV. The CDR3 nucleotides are TGTGCCAGCAGTGAAGCAACCCTCGGACTAGCCTACGAGCAGTACGTC.

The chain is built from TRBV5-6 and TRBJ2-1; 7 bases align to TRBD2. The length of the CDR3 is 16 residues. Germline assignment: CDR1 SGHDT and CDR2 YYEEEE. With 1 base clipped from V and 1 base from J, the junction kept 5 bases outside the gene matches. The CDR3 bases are TGTGCCAGCAGCTTGTCCGGGGGGTTATCCTACAATGAGCAGTTCTTC. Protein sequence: CASSLSGGLSYNEQFF.

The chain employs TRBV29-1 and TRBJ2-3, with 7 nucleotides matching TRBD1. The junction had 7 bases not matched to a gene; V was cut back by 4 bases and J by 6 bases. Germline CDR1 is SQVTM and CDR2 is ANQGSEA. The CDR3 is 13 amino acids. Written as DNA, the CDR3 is TGCAGCGTTGCCGCCGACAGGGCGGATACGCAGTATTTT. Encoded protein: CSVAADRADTQYF.

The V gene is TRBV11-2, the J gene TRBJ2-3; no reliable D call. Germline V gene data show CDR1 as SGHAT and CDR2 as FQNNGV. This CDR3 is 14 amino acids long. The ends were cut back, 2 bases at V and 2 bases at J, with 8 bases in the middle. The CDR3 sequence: CASSLSFYTDTQYF. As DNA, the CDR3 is TGTGCCAGCAGCTTAAGCTTTTACACAGATACGCAGTATTTT. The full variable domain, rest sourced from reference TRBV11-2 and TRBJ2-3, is EAGVAQSPRYKIIEKRQSVAFWCNPISGHATLYWYQQILGQGPKLLIQFQNNGVVDDSQLPKDRFSAERLKGVDSTLKIQPAKLEDSAVYLCASSLSFYTDTQYFGPGTRLTVL.

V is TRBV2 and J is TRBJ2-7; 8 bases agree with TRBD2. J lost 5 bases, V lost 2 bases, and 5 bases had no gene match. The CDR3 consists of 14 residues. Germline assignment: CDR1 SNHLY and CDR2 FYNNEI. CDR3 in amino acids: CASSEIRTSNEQYF. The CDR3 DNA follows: TGTGCCAGCAGTGAAATTCGGACTAGCAACGAGCAGTACTTC. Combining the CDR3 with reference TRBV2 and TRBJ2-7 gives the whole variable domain EPEVTQTPSHQVTQMGQEVILRCVPISNHLYFYWYRQILGQKVEFLVSFYNNEISEKSEIFDDQFSVERPDGSNFTLKIRSTKLEDSAMYFCASSEIRTSNEQYFGPGTRLTVT.

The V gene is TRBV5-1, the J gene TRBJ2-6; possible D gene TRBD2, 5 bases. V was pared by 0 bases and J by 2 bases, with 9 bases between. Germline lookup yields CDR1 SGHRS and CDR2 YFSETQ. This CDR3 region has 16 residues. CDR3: CASSLAVGAGANVLTF. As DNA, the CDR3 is TGCGCCAGCAGCTTGGCCGTCGGGGCTGGGGCCAACGTCCTGACTTTC. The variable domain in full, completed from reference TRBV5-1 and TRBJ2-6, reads KAGVTQTPRYLIKTRGQQVTLSCSPISGHRSVSWYQQTPGQGLQFLFEYFSETQRNKGNFPGRFSGRQFSNSRSEMNVSTLELGDSALYLCASSLAVGAGANVLTFGAGSRLTVL.

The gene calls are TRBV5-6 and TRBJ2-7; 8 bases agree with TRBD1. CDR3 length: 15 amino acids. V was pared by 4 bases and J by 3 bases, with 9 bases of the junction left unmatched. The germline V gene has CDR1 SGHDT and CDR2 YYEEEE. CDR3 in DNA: TGTGCCAGCAGCCTGAGGGGGACAGGTTTCTACGAGCAGTACGTC. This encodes CASSLRGTGFYEQYV.

The CDR3 coding sequence is TGTGCCAGCAGTTATAAGCGGCAAGAGACCCAGTACTTC. Amino acid sequence: CASSYKRQETQYF. The V call is TRBV6-6, the J call TRBJ2-5; tentatively, D is TRBD2 (5 bases). Trimming pared 3 bases from V and 2 bases from J, leaving 7 bases between. CDR3 length equals 13 residues. CDR1 and CDR2 (germline): MNHNY, SVGAGI (reference sequence).

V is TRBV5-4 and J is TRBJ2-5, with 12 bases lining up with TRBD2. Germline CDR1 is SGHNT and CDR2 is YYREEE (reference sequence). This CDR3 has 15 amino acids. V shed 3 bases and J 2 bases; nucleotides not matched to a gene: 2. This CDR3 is CASSSTSGRQETQYF. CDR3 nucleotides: TGTGCCAGCAGCTCGACTAGCGGGAGACAAGAGACCCAGTACTTC.

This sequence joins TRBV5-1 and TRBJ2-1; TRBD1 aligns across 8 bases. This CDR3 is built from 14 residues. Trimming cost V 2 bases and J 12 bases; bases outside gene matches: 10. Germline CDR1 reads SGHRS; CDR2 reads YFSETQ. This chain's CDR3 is CASSFGQGLPRQFF. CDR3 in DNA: TGCGCCAGCAGCTTCGGACAGGGCCTACCCCGGCAGTTCTTC.

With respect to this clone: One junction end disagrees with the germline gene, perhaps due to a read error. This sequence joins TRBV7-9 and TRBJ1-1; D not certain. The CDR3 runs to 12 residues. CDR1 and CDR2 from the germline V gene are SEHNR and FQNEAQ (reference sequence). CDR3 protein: CSSSSWSTEAFF. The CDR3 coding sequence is TGTTCCAGCAGCTCTTGGAGCACTGAAGCTTTCTTT.

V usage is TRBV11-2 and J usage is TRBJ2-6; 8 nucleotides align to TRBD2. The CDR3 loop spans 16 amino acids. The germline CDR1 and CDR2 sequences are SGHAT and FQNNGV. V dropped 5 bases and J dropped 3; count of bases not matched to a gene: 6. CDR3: CASSTSGGVGANVLTF. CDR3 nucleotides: TGTGCCAGCAGCACCTCGGGGGGGGTTGGGGCCAACGTCCTGACTTTC.

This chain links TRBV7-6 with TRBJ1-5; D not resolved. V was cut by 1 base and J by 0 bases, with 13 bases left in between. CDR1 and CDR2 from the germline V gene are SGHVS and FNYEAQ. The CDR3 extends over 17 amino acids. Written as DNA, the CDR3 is TGTGCCAGCAGCTTAGGTTTGGGAGATAATAGCAATCAGCCCCAGCATTTT. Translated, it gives CASSLGLGDNSNQPQHF. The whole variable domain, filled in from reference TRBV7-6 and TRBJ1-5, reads GAGVSQSPRYKVTKRGQDVALRCDPISGHVSLYWYRQALGQGPEFLTYFNYEAQQDKSGLPNDRFSAERPEGSISTLTIQRTEQRDSAMYRCASSLGLGDNSNQPQHFGDGTRLSIL.

CDR3 residues: CASSPPVGRTSGANVLTF. Written as DNA, the CDR3 is TGTGCCAGCTCACCACCGGTGGGGCGGACCTCTGGGGCCAACGTCCTGACTTTC. This rearrangement joins TRBV18 to TRBJ2-6, with D perhaps TRBD1 (5 bases). CDR1 and CDR2 from the germline V gene are KGHSH and LQKENI. V lost 0 bases and J 0 bases, leaving 12 bases between the germline ends. CDR3 length: 18 amino acids. The full variable domain, rest sourced from reference TRBV18 and TRBJ2-6, is NAGVMQNPRHLVRRRGQEARLRCSPMKGHSHVYWYRQLPEEGLKFMVYLQKENIIDESGMPKERFSAEFPKEGPSILRIQQVVRGDSAAYFCASSPPVGRTSGANVLTFGAGSRLTVL.

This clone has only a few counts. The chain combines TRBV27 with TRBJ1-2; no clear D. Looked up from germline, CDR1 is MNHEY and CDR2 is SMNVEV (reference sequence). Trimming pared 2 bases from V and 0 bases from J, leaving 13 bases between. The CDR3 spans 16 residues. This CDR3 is CASSLNLEQTNYGYTF. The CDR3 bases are TGTGCCAGCAGTTTAAATCTGGAACAGACTAACTATGGCTACACCTTC.

The CDR3 DNA sequence: TGTGCCAGCAGCCCCGGGACTACTTTCTACGAGCAGTACTTC. Amino acids: CASSPGTTFYEQYF. J is TRBJ2-7 and V is TRBV2; 7 bases match TRBD2. The trim removed 6 bases at V and 3 bases at J, leaving 8 bases unmatched. The CDR3 runs 14 residues. The V gene's germline CDR1 is SNHLY and CDR2 FYNNEI.

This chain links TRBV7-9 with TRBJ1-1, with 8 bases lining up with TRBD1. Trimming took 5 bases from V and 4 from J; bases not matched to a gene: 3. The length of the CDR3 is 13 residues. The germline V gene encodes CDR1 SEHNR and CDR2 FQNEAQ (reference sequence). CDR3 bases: TGTGCCAGCAGCGAAACAGGGGGCACTGAAGCTTTCTTT. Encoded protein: CASSETGGTEAFF. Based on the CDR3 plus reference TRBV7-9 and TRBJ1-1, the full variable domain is DTGVSQNPRHKITKRGQNVTFRCDPISEHNRLYWYRQTLGQGPEFLTYFQNEAQLEKSRLLSDRFSAERPKGSFSTLEIQRTEQGDSAMYLCASSETGGTEAFFGQGTRLTVV.

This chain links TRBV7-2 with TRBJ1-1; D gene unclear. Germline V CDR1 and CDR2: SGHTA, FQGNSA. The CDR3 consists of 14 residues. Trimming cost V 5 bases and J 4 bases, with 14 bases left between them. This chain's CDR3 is CASSRGGSSTEAFF. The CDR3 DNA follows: TGTGCCAGCAGCCGGGGAGGGAGTAGCACTGAAGCTTTCTTT.